This is a list of T cell receptor beta chains from one sample in a study of T cell repertoires in cytomegalovirus infection. TCRdb passed the reads through MiXCR, listing each CDR3 protein once. The repertoire consists of around 740,000 distinct CDR3 sequences, with 35% to 45% occurring once and the leading ten covering about 2.8%. Sequenced input: PBMCs. These receptors were taken from a human donor in good health (CMV status not recorded). Some clones in this sample may be carry-over from other donors' samples. Both conserved end residues are part of each CDR3. The D gene is left open where the match is weak. Size tells how often a clone was seen (once, few, many) or the class of an expanded clone, and some rows leave it out.

cdr3_length,d_call,j_call,v_call,clone_size,cdr3_nt,cdr3_aa
16,TRBD2,TRBJ2-7,TRBV12-3/TRBV12-4,NA,TGTGCCAGCAGTCCCCAAGCGGGGGGAAGCTCCTACGAGCAGTACTTC,CASSPQAGGSSYEQYF
16,TRBD2,TRBJ2-7,TRBV6-1,NA,TGTGCCAGCAGGCTTAGTACTAGCGGGAGGTCCTACGAGCAGTACTTC,CASRLSTSGRSYEQYF
15,TRBD1,TRBJ1-4,TRBV7-4,NA,TGTGCCAGCAGCTTCCCCAGGGGGGATGAAGAAAAACTGTTTTTT,CASSFPRGDEEKLFF
15,NA,TRBJ1-3,TRBV7-9,NA,TGTGCCAGCAGCTTAGAATGGGGGAGAGGAAACACCATATATTTT,CASSLEWGRGNTIYF
14,NA,TRBJ1-1,TRBV11-2,many,TGTGCCAGCAGCTTTTCAGACAGATACACTGAAGCTTTCTTT,CASSFSDRYTEAFF
16,TRBD2,TRBJ2-1,TRBV28,few,TGTGCCAGCAGTTCCCCCGGGACTAGCCGTTACAATGAGCAGTTCTTC,CASSSPGTSRYNEQFF
14,TRBD1,TRBJ1-4,TRBV27,NA,TGTGCCAGCAAAAAGGGGACAGCAAATGAAAAACTGTTTTTT,CASKKGTANEKLFF
14,NA,TRBJ1-1,TRBV14,NA,TGTGCCAGCAGCCACTCGGGGCGGAACACTGAAGCTTTCTTT,CASSHSGRNTEAFF
14,TRBD1,TRBJ1-2,TRBV9,NA,TGTGCCAGCGGGGACAGGGGGCTCGACTATGGCTACACCTTC,CASGDRGLDYGYTF
17,TRBD1,TRBJ1-6,TRBV4-2,NA,TGTGCCAGCAGCCAAGATCGCAGGGGGCGCATGAATTCACCCCTCCACTTT,CASSQDRRGRMNSPLHF
14,NA,TRBJ1-2,TRBV12-3/TRBV12-4,NA,TGTGCCAGCAGTCCGGGGACGTTTAGCTATGGCTACACCTTC,CASSPGTFSYGYTF
12,NA,TRBJ1-1,TRBV7-2,many,TGTGCCAGCAGCCCCCCACGGACTGAAGCTTTCTTT,CASSPPRTEAFF
14,TRBD1,TRBJ1-5,TRBV19,NA,TGTGCCAGTATGCTGACAGGGGAGAATCAGCCCCAGCATTTT,CASMLTGENQPQHF
15,NA,TRBJ2-7,TRBV11-2,NA,TGTGCCAGCAGCCCCACCCGGGGGTTCGTTTCGGAGCAGTACTTC,CASSPTRGFVSEQYF
17,NA,TRBJ2-1,TRBV7-2,few,TGTGCCAGCAGCCGTCAGTCGGGGAAACGAATGTACAATGAGCAGTTCTTC,CASSRQSGKRMYNEQFF
14,TRBD1,TRBJ2-2,TRBV20-1,many,TGCAGTGCTAGAGGACAGGGGGACACCGGGGAGCTGTTTTTT,CSARGQGDTGELFF
16,TRBD1,TRBJ1-2,TRBV10-3,NA,TGTGCCATCAGTGACCTAGACAGGGGAGGTGGCTATGGCTACACCTTC,CAISDLDRGGGYGYTF
16,NA,TRBJ1-2,TRBV19,NA,TGTGCCAGTAGTATACGTTCGGCAGGGAACTTCTATGGCTACACCTTC,CASSIRSAGNFYGYTF
15,TRBD1,TRBJ2-7,TRBV6-5,many,TGTGCCAGCAGCCAAGGGGGGACAGGGAGTGGCGAGCAGTACTTC,CASSQGGTGSGEQYF
16,TRBD2,TRBJ2-1,TRBV27,NA,TGTGCCAGCAGCCCTACCGCGGGGGAGTTCTACAATGAGCAGTTCTTC,CASSPTAGEFYNEQFF
13,NA,TRBJ2-7,TRBV6-2/TRBV6-3,NA,TGTGCCACCCGCGGCAGGGGACTGTACGAGCAGTACTTC,CATRGRGLYEQYF
16,NA,TRBJ2-1,TRBV5-1,NA,TGCGCCAGCAGCCGAATTACTTCGAGCTCCTACAATGAGCAGTTCTTC,CASSRITSSSYNEQFF
17,TRBD1,TRBJ1-5,TRBV7-8,NA,TGTGCCAGCAGCTCACCTTCCGGGACAGGGCTGGGTCAGCCCCAGCATTTT,CASSSPSGTGLGQPQHF
18,TRBD2,TRBJ2-2,TRBV2,many,TGTGCCAGCCATACCCGCTCGACTAGCGGGGGGCCCACCGGGGAGCTGTTTTTT,CASHTRSTSGGPTGELFF
14,NA,TRBJ1-2,TRBV19,NA,TGTGCCAGTAGTATAGATGGCAGAAACTATGGCTACACCTTC,CASSIDGRNYGYTF
10,NA,TRBJ1-2,TRBV6-5,many,TGTGCCAGCCGAGGGTATGGCTACACCTTC,CASRGYGYTF
15,NA,TRBJ2-5,TRBV7-2,few,TGTGCCAGCAGACCCCGGGGGCAGGGTCAAGAGACCCAGTACTTC,CASRPRGQGQETQYF
14,TRBD1,TRBJ1-6,TRBV20-1,once,TGCAGTGGTAGAGTTACAGGGGATTATTCACCCCTCCACTTT,CSGRVTGDYSPLHF
15,TRBD1,TRBJ2-3,TRBV18,NA,TGTGCCAGCTCACCCGGGACAGGGGGCGCAGATACGCAGTATTTT,CASSPGTGGADTQYF
12,NA,TRBJ2-7,TRBV12-3/TRBV12-4,NA,TGTGCCAGCAGTTCCGATGTCGAAGAGCAGTACTTC,CASSSDVEEQYF
16,TRBD1,TRBJ2-2,TRBV7-9,few,TGTGCCAGCAGCACACGACAGGGGGTCCGCACCGGGGAGCTGTTTTTT,CASSTRQGVRTGELFF
17,TRBD1,TRBJ1-1,TRBV6-2/TRBV6-3,NA,TGTGCCAGCACCCACCTCACAGGGGGGCCTCTGAACACTGAAGCTTTCTTT,CASTHLTGGPLNTEAFF
15,TRBD1,TRBJ1-5,TRBV19,few,TGTGCCAGTAGTACAACGGGACAGGGCAATCAGCCCCAGCATTTT,CASSTTGQGNQPQHF
15,NA,TRBJ1-3,TRBV4-2,NA,TGTGCCAGCAGCCAAGCTGACCATTCGGGAAACACCATATATTTT,CASSQADHSGNTIYF
16,NA,TRBJ2-6,TRBV11-2,NA,TGTGCCAGCAGCTTCCTGCGGAGCTCTGGGGCCAACGTCATGACTTTC,CASSFLRSSGANVMTF